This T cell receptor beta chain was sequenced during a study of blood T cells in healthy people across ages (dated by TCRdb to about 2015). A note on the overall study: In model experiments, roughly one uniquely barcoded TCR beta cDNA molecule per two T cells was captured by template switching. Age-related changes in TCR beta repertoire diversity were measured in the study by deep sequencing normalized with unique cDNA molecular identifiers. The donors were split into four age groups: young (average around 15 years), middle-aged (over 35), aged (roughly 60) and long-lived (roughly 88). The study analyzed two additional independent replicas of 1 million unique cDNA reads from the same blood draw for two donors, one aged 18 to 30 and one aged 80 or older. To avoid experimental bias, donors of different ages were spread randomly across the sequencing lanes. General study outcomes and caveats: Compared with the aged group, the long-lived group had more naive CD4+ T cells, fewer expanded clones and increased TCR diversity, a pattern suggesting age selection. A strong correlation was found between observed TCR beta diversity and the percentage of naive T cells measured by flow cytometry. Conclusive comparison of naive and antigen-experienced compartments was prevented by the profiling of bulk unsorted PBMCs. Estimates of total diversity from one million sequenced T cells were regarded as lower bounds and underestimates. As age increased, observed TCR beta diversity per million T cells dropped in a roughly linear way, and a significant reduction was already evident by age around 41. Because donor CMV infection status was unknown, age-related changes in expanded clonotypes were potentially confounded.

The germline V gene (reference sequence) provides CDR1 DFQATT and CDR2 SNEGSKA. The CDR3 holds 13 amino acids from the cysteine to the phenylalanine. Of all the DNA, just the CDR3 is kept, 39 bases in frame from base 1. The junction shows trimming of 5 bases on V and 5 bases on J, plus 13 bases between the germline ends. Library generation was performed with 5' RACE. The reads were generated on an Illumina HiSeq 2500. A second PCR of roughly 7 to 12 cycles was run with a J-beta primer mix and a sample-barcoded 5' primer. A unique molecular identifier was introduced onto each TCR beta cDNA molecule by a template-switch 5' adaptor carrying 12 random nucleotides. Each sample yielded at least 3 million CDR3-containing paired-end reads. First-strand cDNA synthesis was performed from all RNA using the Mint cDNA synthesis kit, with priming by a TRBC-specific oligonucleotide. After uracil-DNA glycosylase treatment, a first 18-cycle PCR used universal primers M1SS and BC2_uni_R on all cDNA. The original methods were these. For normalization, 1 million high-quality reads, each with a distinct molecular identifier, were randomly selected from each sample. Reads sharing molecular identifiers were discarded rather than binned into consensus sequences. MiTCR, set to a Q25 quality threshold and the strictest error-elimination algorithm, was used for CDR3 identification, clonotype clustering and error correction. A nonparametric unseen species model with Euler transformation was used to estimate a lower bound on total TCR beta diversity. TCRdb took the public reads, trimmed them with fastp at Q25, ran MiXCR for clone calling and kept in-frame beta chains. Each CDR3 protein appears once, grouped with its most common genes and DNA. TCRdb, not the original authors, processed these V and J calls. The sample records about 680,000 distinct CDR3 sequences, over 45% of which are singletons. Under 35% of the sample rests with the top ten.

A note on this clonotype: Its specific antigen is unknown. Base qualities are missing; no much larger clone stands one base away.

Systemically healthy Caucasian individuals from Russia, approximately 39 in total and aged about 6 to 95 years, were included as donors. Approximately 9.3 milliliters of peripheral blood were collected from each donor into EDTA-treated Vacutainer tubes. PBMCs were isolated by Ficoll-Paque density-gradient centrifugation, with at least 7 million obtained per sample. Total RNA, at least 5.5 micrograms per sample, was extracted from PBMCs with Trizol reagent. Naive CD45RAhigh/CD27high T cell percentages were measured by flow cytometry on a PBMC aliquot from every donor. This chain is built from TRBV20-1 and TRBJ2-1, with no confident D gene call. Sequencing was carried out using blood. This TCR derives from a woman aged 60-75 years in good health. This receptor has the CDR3 CSASGDIDNEQFF. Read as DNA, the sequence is TGCAGTGCTTCCGGAGACATAGACAATGAGCAGTTCTTC.